The T cell receptor beta chain described here comes from a study of T cells in Graves' hyperthyroidism and ophthalmopathy. Trimming pared 7 bases from V and 9 bases from J, leaving 18 bases between. Germline CDR1 DFQATT, CDR2 SNEGSKA (reference sequence). The CDR3 is 12 amino acids. Amplification targeted TCR beta CDR3 regions from RNA transcripts. A first-round RT-PCR of the TCR CDR3 used the HTBI primer set. TCRdb called the multiplex PCR reads again in MiXCR, with one record for every CDR3 protein. Of around 34,000 distinct CDR3 sequences in the sample, under 65% were seen once. This clonotype occurred a few times.

The sample taken for sequencing was blood. The clonotype was recovered from a middle-aged woman with Graves' ophthalmopathy. The chain has TRBV20-1 and TRBJ2-5; D gene uncertain. Here the CDR3 DNA reads TGCAGTGGATCGGCCGGCAATCAGCCCCAGTACTTC. Amino acid sequence: CSGSAGNQPQYF.